This T cell receptor beta chain was identified during a study of shared clonotypes between healthy human individuals. CD45RO-negative, CCR7-positively selected cells formed the naive CD8 fraction, excluding terminally differentiated effector memory CD45RA+ cells. CDR1 and CDR2 from the germline V gene are MNHEY and SMNVEV (reference sequence). The V gene lost 8 bases and the J gene lost 8 bases, with 18 bases spanning the gap. This CDR3 is 13 amino acids long. Some clones are missing from TCRdb's copy, which holds only in-frame ones; the method was immunoSEQ multiplex PCR. The table shows about 2.1 million clones, with 90% to 95% occurring only once.

The chain has TRBV27 and TRBJ1-2, with D perhaps matching TRBD1 (6 bases). This receptor was taken from a young man in good health. Some clones in this sample may be carry-over from other donors' samples. The source material was naive CD8+ T cells from PBMCs. CDR3 nucleotide sequence: TGTGCCAGCGCCAAAGGGGGGATTGGGGGCTACACCTTC. It encodes CASAKGGIGGYTF.